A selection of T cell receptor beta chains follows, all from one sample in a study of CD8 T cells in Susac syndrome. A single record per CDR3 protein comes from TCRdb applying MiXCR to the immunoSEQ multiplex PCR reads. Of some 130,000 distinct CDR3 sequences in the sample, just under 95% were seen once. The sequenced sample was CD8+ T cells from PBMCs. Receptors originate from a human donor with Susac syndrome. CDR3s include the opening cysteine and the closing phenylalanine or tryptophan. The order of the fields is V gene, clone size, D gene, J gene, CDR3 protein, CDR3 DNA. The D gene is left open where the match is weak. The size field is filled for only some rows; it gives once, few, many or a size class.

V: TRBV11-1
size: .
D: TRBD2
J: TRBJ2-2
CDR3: CASTEGVAGKGELFF
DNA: TGTGCCAGCACCGAAGGGGTAGCGGGTAAAGGGGAGCTGTTTTTT

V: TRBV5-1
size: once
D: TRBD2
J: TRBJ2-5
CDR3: CASSWGLAGVNQETQYF
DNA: TGCGCCAGCAGCTGGGGACTAGCGGGAGTTAACCAAGAGACCCAGTACTTC

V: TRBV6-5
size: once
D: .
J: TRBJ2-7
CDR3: CASSYVGAEQYF
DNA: TGTGCCAGCAGTTACGTCGGGGCTGAGCAGTACTTC

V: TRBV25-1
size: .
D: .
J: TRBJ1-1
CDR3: CASSDEGQPNTEAFF
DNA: TGTGCCAGCAGTGATGAAGGGCAGCCGAACACTGAAGCTTTCTTT

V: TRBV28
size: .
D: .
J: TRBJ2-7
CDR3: CASSLSITFGDEQYF
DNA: TGTGCCAGCAGTTTATCCATTACCTTTGGGGACGAGCAGTACTTC

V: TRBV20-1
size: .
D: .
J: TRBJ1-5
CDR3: CSAARASNQPQHF
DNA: TGCAGTGCTGCCCGGGCCAGCAATCAGCCCCAGCATTTT

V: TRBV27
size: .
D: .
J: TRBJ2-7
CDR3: CASSFQGSSYEQYF
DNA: TGTGCCAGCAGTTTTCAGGGGAGCTCCTACGAGCAGTACTTC

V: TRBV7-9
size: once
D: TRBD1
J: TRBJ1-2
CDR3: CASSPQDRVGDGYTF
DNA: TGTGCCAGCAGCCCGCAAGACAGGGTAGGAGACGGCTACACCTTC

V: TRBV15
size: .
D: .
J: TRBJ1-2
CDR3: CATSRDGGQPLGGYTF
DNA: TGTGCCACCAGCAGAGATGGTGGACAGCCTTTGGGCGGCTACACCTTC

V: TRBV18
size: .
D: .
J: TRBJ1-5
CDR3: CASSPTTEGESQPQHF
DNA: TGTGCCAGCTCACCGACAACGGAGGGGGAAAGCCAGCCCCAGCATTTT

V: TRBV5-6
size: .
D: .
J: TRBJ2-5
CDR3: CASSLYTYYLQETQYF
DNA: TGTGCCAGCAGCTTATACACCTACTACCTCCAAGAGACCCAGTACTTC

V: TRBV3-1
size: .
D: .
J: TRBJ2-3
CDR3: CASSGWRGASTDTQYF
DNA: TGTGCCAGCAGCGGGTGGAGGGGCGCAAGCACAGATACGCAGTATTTT

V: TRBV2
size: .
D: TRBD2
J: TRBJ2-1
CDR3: CASIGRERPNEQFF
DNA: TGTGCCAGCATTGGGCGGGAGCGTCCCAATGAGCAGTTCTTC

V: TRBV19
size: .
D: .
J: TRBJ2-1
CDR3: CASSIQDTDVLQFF
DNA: TGTGCCAGTAGTATTCAGGACACAGACGTCTTACAGTTCTTC

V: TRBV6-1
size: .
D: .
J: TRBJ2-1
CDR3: CASRGVLAPLYYNEQFF
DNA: TGTGCCAGCAGGGGAGTACTAGCTCCCCTTTACTACAATGAGCAGTTCTTC

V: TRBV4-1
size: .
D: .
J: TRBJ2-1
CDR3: CASSQDPGAISSEQFF
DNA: TGCGCCAGCAGCCAAGACCCTGGGGCAATATCTAGTGAGCAGTTCTTC

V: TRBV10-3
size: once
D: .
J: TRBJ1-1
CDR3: CAISDGGAEAFF
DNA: TGTGCCATCAGTGACGGTGGGGCTGAAGCTTTCTTT

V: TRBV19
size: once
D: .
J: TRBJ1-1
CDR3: CASSIVAGVNTEAFF
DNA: TGTGCCAGTAGTATAGTGGCAGGGGTGAACACTGAAGCTTTCTTT

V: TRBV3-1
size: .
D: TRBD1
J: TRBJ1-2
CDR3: CASSLGQGTMSNYGYTF
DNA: TGTGCCAGCAGCCTGGGACAGGGGACAATGTCTAACTATGGCTACACCTTC

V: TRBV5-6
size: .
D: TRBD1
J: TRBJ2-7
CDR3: CASSPGQITYEQYF
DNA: TGTGCCAGCAGCCCGGGACAGATAACCTACGAGCAGTACTTC

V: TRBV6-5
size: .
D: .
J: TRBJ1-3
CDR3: CASSYLNRDFGNTIYF
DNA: TGTGCCAGCAGTTATTTGAATCGGGACTTCGGAAACACCATATATTTT

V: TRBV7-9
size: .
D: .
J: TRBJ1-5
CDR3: CASSTAGSNQPQHF
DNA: TGTGCCAGCAGCACGGCGGGGAGCAATCAGCCCCAGCATTTT

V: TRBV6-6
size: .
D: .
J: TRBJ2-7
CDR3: CASSIPGHYYEQYF
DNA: TGTGCCAGCAGCATCCCTGGACATTACTACGAGCAGTACTTC

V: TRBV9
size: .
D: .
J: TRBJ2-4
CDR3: CASSGRQGGQNIQYF
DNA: TGTGCCAGCAGCGGAAGACAGGGAGGGCAAAACATTCAGTACTTC

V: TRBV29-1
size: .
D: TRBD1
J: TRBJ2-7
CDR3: CSVDRDRTGYEQYF
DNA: TGCAGCGTTGATAGGGACAGGACGGGCTACGAGCAGTACTTC

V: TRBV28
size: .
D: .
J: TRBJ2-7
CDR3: CASSPPTPYPTQAPGYEQYF
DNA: TGTGCCAGCAGCCCTCCTACCCCCTACCCCACACAGGCCCCAGGGTACGAGCAGTACTTC

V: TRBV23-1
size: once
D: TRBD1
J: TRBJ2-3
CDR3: CASSRRSGTAPTDTQYF
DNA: TGCGCCAGCAGTCGTAGGTCCGGGACAGCTCCGACAGATACGCAGTATTTT

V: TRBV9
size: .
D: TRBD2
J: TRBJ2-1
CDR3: CASSGDGTSGRNEQFF
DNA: TGTGCCAGCAGCGGAGATGGGACTAGCGGCCGCAATGAGCAGTTCTTC

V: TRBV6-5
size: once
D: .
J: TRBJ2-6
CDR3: CASTGDNAGANVLTF
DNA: TGTGCCAGCACCGGGGACAACGCTGGGGCCAACGTCCTGACTTTC

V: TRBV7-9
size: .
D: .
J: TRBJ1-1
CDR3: CASSPDSSPGAFF
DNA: TGTGCCAGCAGCCCGGACAGCTCCCCGGGAGCTTTCTTT

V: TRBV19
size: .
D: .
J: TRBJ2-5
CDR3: CASSPGDWLWETQYF
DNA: TGTGCCAGTAGTCCAGGGGACTGGCTATGGGAGACCCAGTACTTC

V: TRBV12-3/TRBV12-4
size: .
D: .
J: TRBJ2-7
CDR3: CASSYGWNNEQYF
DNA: TGTGCCAGCAGTTATGGGTGGAATAACGAGCAGTACTTC

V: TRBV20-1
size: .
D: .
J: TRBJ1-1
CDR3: CSASDNANTEAFF
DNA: TGCAGTGCTAGCGACAATGCGAACACTGAAGCTTTCTTT

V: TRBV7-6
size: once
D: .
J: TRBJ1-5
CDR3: CASSTGSFFDSNQPQHF
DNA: TGTGCCAGCAGCACCGGCTCCTTCTTCGATAGCAATCAGCCCCAGCATTTT

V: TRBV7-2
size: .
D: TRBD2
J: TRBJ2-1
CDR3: CASSSDLFSGSLNEQFF
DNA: TGTGCCAGCAGCTCGGACCTTTTTAGCGGGAGTCTAAATGAGCAGTTCTTC

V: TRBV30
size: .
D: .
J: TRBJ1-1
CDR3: CAWSPTTVVGTEAFF
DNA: TGTGCCTGGAGTCCTACGACCGTCGTGGGGACTGAAGCTTTCTTT

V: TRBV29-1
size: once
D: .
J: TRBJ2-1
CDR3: CSVPNAGSGYNEQFF
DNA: TGCAGCGTTCCTAACGCCGGGAGTGGTTACAATGAGCAGTTCTTC